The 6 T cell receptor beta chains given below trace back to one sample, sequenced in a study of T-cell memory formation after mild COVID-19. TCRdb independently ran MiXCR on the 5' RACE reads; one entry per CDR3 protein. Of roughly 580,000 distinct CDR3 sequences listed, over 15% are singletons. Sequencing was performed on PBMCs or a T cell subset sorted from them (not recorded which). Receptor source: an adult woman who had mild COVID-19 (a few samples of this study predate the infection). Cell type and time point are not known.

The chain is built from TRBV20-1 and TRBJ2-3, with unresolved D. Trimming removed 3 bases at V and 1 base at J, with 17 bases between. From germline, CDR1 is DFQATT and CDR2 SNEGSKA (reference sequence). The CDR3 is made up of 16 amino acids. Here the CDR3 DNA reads TGCAGTGCTAGCTCGAGGTACTCCAAAGGCACAGATACGCAGTATTTT. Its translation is CSASSRYSKGTDTQYF.

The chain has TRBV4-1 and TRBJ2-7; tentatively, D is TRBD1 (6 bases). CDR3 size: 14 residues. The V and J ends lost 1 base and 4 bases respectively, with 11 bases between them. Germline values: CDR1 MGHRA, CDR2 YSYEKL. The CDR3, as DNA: TGCGCCAGCAGCCAAGCGAGCGGACAGTACGAGCAGTACTTC. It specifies CASSQASGQYEQYF.

CDR3 in DNA: TGTGCCAGCAGTTCTGGGAGGGGGCGCCTTGATGAAAAACTGTTTTTT. Encoded protein: CASSSGRGRLDEKLFF. V and J are TRBV12-3 or TRBV12-4 and TRBJ1-4, with 7 nucleotides matching TRBD1. The CDR3 covers 16 residues. V lost 4 bases, J lost 6 bases, and 11 bases stayed unmatched.

CDR3 in DNA: TGTGCCAGCAGCTTAGAAAAGCGGGAGGACGACAATGAGCAGTTCTTC. It specifies CASSLEKREDDNEQFF. The genes are TRBV7-2 and TRBJ2-1, with 9 bases lining up with TRBD2. The CDR3 loop spans 16 amino acids. The ends lost 1 base at V and 5 bases at J; junction bases unmatched: 6. CDR1 is SGHTA and CDR2 is FQGNSA in the germline V gene.

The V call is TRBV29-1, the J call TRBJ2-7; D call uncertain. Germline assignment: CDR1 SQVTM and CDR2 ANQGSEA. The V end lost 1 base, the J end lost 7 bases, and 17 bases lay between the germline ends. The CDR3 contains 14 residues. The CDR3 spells CSVEGVGKGREQYF. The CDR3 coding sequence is TGCAGCGTTGAAGGAGTAGGAAAAGGGCGAGAGCAGTACTTC.

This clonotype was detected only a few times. The chain's CDR3 is CASSQGAYESGRGEKLFF. The CDR3 DNA reads as TGCGCCAGCAGCCAAGGAGCTTATGAGTCAGGCCGAGGCGAAAAACTGTTTTTT. The V call is TRBV4-1, the J call TRBJ1-4, with D uncertain. Germline V gives CDR1 MGHRA, CDR2 YSYEKL. V dropped 1 base and J dropped 8 bases, with 23 bases sitting between them. The CDR3 has 18 residues.